Sequencing of this TCR beta chain was carried out in a study of blood T cell repertoires in COVID-19. Study in general: Both acute and convalescent COVID-19 samples were obtained from the United States, Italy and Spain. Nucleic acid was either cDNA or gDNA, and it came from T cells, B-cell-depleted T cells, or PBMCs.

With 3 bases removed from V and 9 bases from J, the gap between germline ends came to 12 bases. The V gene's germline CDR1 is MNHEY and CDR2 SMNVEV (reference sequence). CDR3 length equals 13 residues. In the original analysis: Researchers report that nucleated cell counts were estimated from reference gene primer amplification. Using immunoSEQ multiplex PCR, the repertoire was profiled, and TCRdb retains in-frame clones only, with some absent. V and J calls and clone size come straight from that table; D and trimming were deduced from the DNA. The table has tens of thousands of clones, about nine tenths seen once.

The receptor was derived from a man younger than 45 with acute or convalescent COVID-19. Sample: peripheral blood. The J gene is TRBJ2-1, the V gene TRBV27; possibly TRBD1 for D (5 bases). CDR3 amino acids: CASSFSGDSEQFF. The CDR3 DNA follows: TGTGCCAGCAGTTTCTCGGGTGACAGTGAGCAGTTCTTC.